Reported below is one TCR beta chain. This entry is derived from a study of Ad26.COV2.S vaccination and SARS-CoV-2 variants. Study context: Ad26.COV2.S arm of COV1001 included the donor. Intramuscular Ad26.COV2.S doses were given once or twice, 56 days apart.

The germline V gene has CDR1 ENHRY and CDR2 SYGVKD. V was pared by 5 bases and J by 5 bases, with 5 bases of the junction left unmatched. The CDR3 length is 13 residues. Treatment reported: 19 received Ad26.COV2.S at low or high dose, single or two shots; 5 received placebo; per-sample allocation not given. Following the first vaccine or placebo injection, samples were taken on day 63. Assay used: immunoSEQ multiplex PCR; TCRdb lists only in-frame clones, some missing. Of about 680,000 clones in the sample, around 92% were seen once. The TCR originated in a person between 18 and 65 years old who received the Ad26.COV2.S COVID-19 vaccine or a placebo. The sequenced sample was peripheral blood, obtained in a trial of Ad26.COV2.S vaccine versus placebo. The chain employs TRBV10-3 and TRBJ2-5, with 7 nucleotides matching TRBD2. The CDR3 DNA reads TGTGCCATCAGTAGGGGAGGGGTCGAGACCCAGTACTTC. Protein: CAISRGGVETQYF.